This record covers a single T cell receptor beta chain. No antigen is known for it. This CDR3 spans 12 amino acids. Germline V lookup: CDR1 LNHDA, CDR2 SQIVND (reference sequence). Trimming removed 9 bases at V and 5 bases at J, with 13 bases between. Repertoires were generated with immunoSEQ multiplex PCR, while TCRdb's copy carries only in-frame clones and drops some. The data show about 120,000 clones, 93% seen once. The data stem from a study of siplizumab effects on memory and regulatory T cells. The study, taken as a whole, reports: Proliferating CD4+ or CD8+ clones, roughly 75-95% of them, lacked an assignable naive or memory phenotype. Just a small share of alloreactive clones was traced back to unstimulated subsets.

This clonotype originated in a human donor in good health. The genes are TRBV19 and TRBJ2-5; D ambiguous. Sample: non-Treg CD4+ T cells sorted from blood. The CDR3 region has the DNA TGTGCCAGCTCCTATGGCCGCGAGACCCAGTACTTC. Translation: CASSYGRETQYF.